The 25 T cell receptor beta chains presented below share a single source sample, sequenced in a study of blood T cell repertoires in COVID-19. Profiled with immunoSEQ multiplex PCR; TCRdb holds only in-frame clones, not every one. The sample records under 250,000 clones, about four fifths being singletons. Sequencing was done on a sample of PBMCs or T cells enriched from blood (not recorded which). Receptors originate from a woman aged 45-65 years who had been exposed to COVID-19.

This chain uses TRBV27 with TRBJ1-1; D is ambiguous. Trimming shortened V by 6 bases and J by 0 bases, and 23 bases separated the two germline ends. This CDR3 region has 18 residues. CDR1 is MNHEY, CDR2 SMNVEV, per germline (reference sequence). This chain's CDR3 is CASRAQAARWFMNTEAFF. The CDR3 coding sequence is TGTGCCAGCAGGGCCCAGGCCGCCCGTTGGTTCATGAACACTGAAGCTTTCTTT.

V is TRBV27 and J is TRBJ1-5; D gene ambiguous. Trimming took off 0 bases at V and 7 bases at J, with 10 bases between the two ends. CDR3 length: 14 residues. Germline CDR1 is MNHEY and CDR2 is SMNVEV (reference sequence). CDR3 in amino acids: CASSLSGVAQPQHF. CDR3 sequence (DNA): TGTGCCAGCAGTTTATCCGGGGTCGCACAGCCCCAGCATTTT.

This chain links TRBV11-1 with TRBJ1-2, with 9 bases lining up with TRBD1. This CDR3 spans 15 amino acids. Germline trimming cut 4 bases from V and 4 bases from J; bases unmatched to any gene: 7. CDR1 and CDR2 from the germline V gene are SGHAT and FQDESV (reference sequence). The CDR3 coding sequence is TGTGCCAGCAGCTCTCCCGGGACAGGGTCCTATGGCTACACCTTC. It yields the protein CASSSPGTGSYGYTF.

This rearrangement joins TRBV5-4 to TRBJ1-2, with 7 bases fitting TRBD1. The CDR3 contains 14 residues. Germline loops: CDR1 SGHNT, CDR2 YYREEE (reference sequence). V dropped 0 bases and J dropped 7; count of bases not matched to a gene: 6. CDR3 amino acids: CASSLETGVGGYTF. CDR3 coding DNA: TGTGCCAGCAGCTTGGAAACAGGGGTAGGTGGCTACACCTTC.

The chain couples TRBV15 to TRBJ1-3, with D possibly being TRBD1 (5 bases). The CDR3 spans 16 residues. CDR1 LNHNV and CDR2 YYDKDF come from the germline V gene (reference sequence). V lost 0 bases and J 5 bases, leaving 14 bases between the germline ends. As DNA, the CDR3 is TGTGCCACCAGCAGAGATTTCGGGGGGAACCGAAACACCATATATTTT. Its translation is CATSRDFGGNRNTIYF.

The chain couples TRBV6-5 to TRBJ1-2, with 8 bases lining up with TRBD1. The CDR3 covers 13 residues. The V gene end was trimmed by 6 bases and the J gene end by 3 bases; junction bases not matched to a gene: 3. The V gene's germline CDR1 is MNHEY and CDR2 SVGAGI. CDR3 in amino acids: CASRRGQDYGYTF. The DNA for the CDR3 is TGTGCCAGCAGGAGGGGACAGGACTATGGCTACACCTTC.

The chain is built from TRBV29-1 and TRBJ1-4; weak D call: TRBD1 (5 bases). Trimming removed 5 bases at V and 8 bases at J, with 18 bases between. The germline V gene encodes CDR1 SQVTM and CDR2 ANQGSEA. CDR3 size: 14 residues. In DNA, the CDR3 is TGCAGCGTTACCCACGGGGGAAAGACCGAAAAACTGTTTTTT. It translates to CSVTHGGKTEKLFF.

The chain uses TRBV2 and TRBJ1-2, with 8 bases identical to TRBD1. After removal of 8 bases from V and 8 bases from J, the junction contained 7 bases not matched to a gene. Germline loops: CDR1 SNHLY, CDR2 FYNNEI. CDR3 length: 12 residues. CDR3 in DNA: TGTGCCAGCTGGACAGGGTCGGGCGGCTACACCTTC. It specifies CASWTGSGGYTF.

A few counts support this clone. The chain couples TRBV2 to TRBJ2-7; 9 bases match TRBD2. CDR3 length equals 14 residues. The germline gives CDR1 SNHLY, CDR2 FYNNEI. J lost 2 bases, V lost 6 bases, and 5 bases had no gene match. This CDR3 is CASREASGTYEQYF. The CDR3 coding sequence is TGTGCCAGCAGGGAGGCTAGCGGGACCTACGAGCAGTACTTC. The complete variable domain, with remaining parts taken from reference TRBV2 and TRBJ2-7, reads EPEVTQTPSHQVTQMGQEVILRCVPISNHLYFYWYRQILGQKVEFLVSFYNNEISEKSEIFDDQFSVERPDGSNFTLKIRSTKLEDSAMYFCASREASGTYEQYFGPGTRLTVT.

The gene calls are TRBV12-3 or TRBV12-4 and TRBJ1-2; 9 bases map to TRBD1. With 5 bases clipped from V and 8 bases from J, the junction kept 6 bases outside the gene matches. This CDR3 has 13 residues. The DNA of the CDR3 is TGTGCCAGCAGTAAGGGACAGGGCATGGGCTACACCTTC. This codes for CASSKGQGMGYTF.

The chain is built from TRBV3-1 (or the pseudogene TRBV3-2) and TRBJ1-1, with TRBD1 matching 7 bases. This CDR3 region has 14 residues. In germline, CDR1 is LGHDT, CDR2 YNNKEL (reference sequence). J lost 11 bases, V lost 4 bases, and 13 bases had no gene match. The CDR3 DNA is TGTGCCAGCAGCCCCTCCGGGTTGACAGGGATGGCTTTCTTT. Translation: CASSPSGLTGMAFF.

This chain joins TRBV14 and TRBJ1-6; 9 positions match TRBD1. Germline-derived CDR1 and CDR2 are SGHDN and FVKESK. Unmatched junction bases numbered 1, after V lost 3 bases and J lost 7 bases. The CDR3 extends over 14 amino acids. CDR3 protein: CASSQTGGNSPLHF. CDR3 in DNA: TGTGCCAGCAGCCAGACAGGGGGGAATTCACCCCTCCACTTT.

Written as DNA, the CDR3 is TGTGCCAGCAGTGCTGGACAAGTCTATGGCTACACCTTC. Amino acids: CASSAGQVYGYTF. This chain joins TRBV28 and TRBJ1-2, with a possible D match to TRBD1 (5 bases). Looked up from germline, CDR1 is MDHEN and CDR2 is SYDVKM. V was clipped by 5 bases and J by 4 bases, with 11 bases between them. The CDR3 runs 13 residues.

This clone was observed at least ten times. The rearrangement joins TRBV11-3 to TRBJ2-7; TRBD2 matches 9 bases. The germline CDR1 and CDR2 sequences are SGHNT and YENEEA. Losses at the gene ends were 0 bases for V and 0 bases for J; bases not matched to a gene: 3. This CDR3 has 16 amino acids. The CDR3 spells CASSLERGGGSYEQYF. CDR3 DNA sequence: TGTGCCAGCAGCTTAGAGCGGGGGGGAGGCTCCTACGAGCAGTACTTC.

This clone was seen once. The chain employs TRBV3-1 (or the pseudogene TRBV3-2) and TRBJ2-7; TRBD2 matches 9 bases. Trimming cost V 4 bases and J 3 bases; bases outside gene matches: 7. The germline V gene has CDR1 LGHDT and CDR2 YNNKEL (reference sequence). The CDR3 loop spans 15 amino acids. The CDR3 here is CASSLSGTSFYEQYF. The CDR3, as DNA: TGTGCCAGCAGCCTTTCCGGGACTAGCTTCTACGAGCAGTACTTC.

V gene TRBV27 combines with J gene TRBJ1-6, with 9 bases identical to TRBD1. The CDR3 spans 16 residues. The germline gives CDR1 MNHEY, CDR2 SMNVEV (reference sequence). After removal of 6 bases from V and 3 bases from J, the junction contained 6 bases not matched to a gene. CDR3 nucleotides: TGTGCCAGCAGGCGGACAGGGGCCTTCTATAATTCACCCCTCCACTTT. Amino acid sequence: CASRRTGAFYNSPLHF.

The chain has TRBV10-3 and TRBJ1-1, with TRBD1 identical over 8 bases. Trimming cost V 8 bases and J 10 bases; bases outside gene matches: 6. Germline V CDR1 and CDR2: ENHRY, SYGVKD. The CDR3 is made up of 11 amino acids. The CDR3 coding sequence is TGTGCCATCGCAGGACAGGGTTCAGCTTTCTTT. Protein sequence: CAIAGQGSAFF.

This chain uses TRBV28 with TRBJ1-5; 9 nucleotides match TRBD1. Germline lookup yields CDR1 MDHEN and CDR2 SYDVKM. The J segment lost 1 base and the V segment lost 8 bases, leaving 9 bases of the junction unmatched. The CDR3 is 16 residues long. The CDR3 nucleotides are TGTGCCAGCGGCGGGACAGGGTTCTCGAGCAATCAGCCCCAGCATTTT. Translation gives CASGGTGFSSNQPQHF. The whole variable domain, filled in from reference TRBV28 and TRBJ1-5, reads DVKVTQSSRYLVKRTGEKVFLECVQDMDHENMFWYRQDPGLGLRLIYFSYDVKMKEKGDIPEGYSVSREKKERFSLILESASTNQTSMYLCASGGTGFSSNQPQHFGDGTRLSIL.

V usage is TRBV29-1 and J usage is TRBJ2-7; 10 bases line up with TRBD1. With V trimmed by 7 bases and J by 5 bases, 5 bases remained unmatched. This CDR3 contains 12 residues. Germline-derived CDR1 and CDR2 are SQVTM and ANQGSEA. The CDR3 here is CSAAGQGNEQYF. CDR3 coding DNA: TGCAGCGCCGCGGGACAGGGGAACGAGCAGTACTTC.

In DNA, the CDR3 is TGTGCCAGCAGTGAAATGCAGGGGTTGAACACTGAAGCTTTCTTT. Translated: CASSEMQGLNTEAFF. This rearrangement joins TRBV2 to TRBJ1-1; a weak D match, TRBD1 (6 bases). The length of the CDR3 is 15 residues. The V end lost 2 bases, the J end lost 0 bases, and 10 bases lay between the germline ends. CDR1 is SNHLY, CDR2 FYNNEI, per germline.

In its sample, this clone was seen once. The V gene is TRBV19, the J gene TRBJ1-1, with D perhaps TRBD1 (5 bases). V shed 3 bases and J shed 3 bases, with 11 bases lying between them. The CDR3 runs to 14 residues. Germline CDR1 and CDR2: LNHDA and SQIVND (reference sequence). The chain's CDR3 is CASSITRDHTEAFF. The CDR3 nucleotides are TGTGCCAGTAGTATTACCAGGGATCACACTGAAGCTTTCTTT.

This clone is a singleton in its sample. This rearrangement joins TRBV4-3 to TRBJ2-7; unclear D gene. V was clipped by 4 bases and J by 0 bases, with 7 bases between them. The CDR3 covers 13 residues. Germline CDR1 and CDR2: LGHNA and YSLEER. DNA of the CDR3: TGCGCCAGCAGCCCAAGCCGCTCCTACGAGCAGTACTTC. Its translation is CASSPSRSYEQYF.

This clone was counted once. This rearrangement joins TRBV5-3 to TRBJ1-1; D is undetermined. TRBV5-3 is an ORF for which the function is uncertain. V lost 6 bases to trimming and J lost 2 bases, with 20 bases between them. This CDR3 is built from 16 residues. CDR3 bases: TGTGCCAGAAACATATTGGCGAAGAGGGCTAACACTGAAGCTTTCTTT. This gives the protein CARNILAKRANTEAFF.

J is TRBJ2-2 and V is TRBV6-4; 13 bases line up with TRBD2. Germline V lookup: CDR1 MRHNA, CDR2 SNTAGT. The CDR3 contains 17 residues. Trimming took 6 bases from V and 8 from J; bases not matched to a gene: 12. The CDR3 sequence is CASSPGTSGASSGELFF. The CDR3 DNA follows: TGTGCCAGCAGCCCAGGGACTAGCGGGGCCTCGAGTGGGGAGCTGTTTTTT.

This chain uses TRBV5-5 with TRBJ2-7; 10 nucleotides agree with TRBD1. Germline CDR1 and CDR2: SGHKS and YYEKEE (reference sequence). The CDR3 is 14 residues long. V trimming: 4 bases; J trimming: 5 bases; junction bases outside the gene matches: 6. CDR3 sequence (DNA): TGTGCCAGCAGCACAAAGGACAGGGGGAACGAGCAGTACTTC. Translating it yields CASSTKDRGNEQYF.